This TCR beta chain was retrieved from a study of CD8+CD57+ T cells in acquired aplastic anemia. Study-level findings and limits: The study identified roughly 31 CD8+ CDR3 sequences shared by patients and controls.

Genomic DNA acted as the template from which TCR beta VDJ combination and CDR3 sequence profiling were carried out. TCRdb re-called the reads through MiXCR, storing one row per CDR3 protein. The table has 90,000 to 150,000 distinct CDR3 sequences, approximately 50% seen once. Trimming cost V 4 bases and J 6 bases; bases outside gene matches: 6. The CDR3 runs 15 residues. Germline CDR1 SGHRS, CDR2 YFSETQ. This clonotype was found once. Its antigen is unidentified. Patients selected for sequencing had displayed CD8+CD57+ cell expansion by flow cytometry. Everyone among the patients had severe acquired aplastic anemia. Patients had not yet gotten any therapy when their blood was taken for sampling.

This chain joins TRBV5-1 and TRBJ1-6; 8 bases fit TRBD1. This clonotype originated in a human donor with aplastic anemia. Material: sorted CD4+, CD8+, or CD8+CD57+ T cells (not recorded which) from PBMCs. DNA for the CDR3: TGCGCCAGCAGCCACGGTGACAGGGGTAATTCACCCCTCCACTTT. Its protein product is CASSHGDRGNSPLHF.